This T cell receptor beta chain originates from a study of blood T cell repertoires in COVID-19. On the study more broadly: T cells, B-cell-depleted T cells, or PBMCs supplied cDNA or gDNA.

The CDR3 is made up of 17 amino acids. Germline values: CDR1 SGHVS, CDR2 FQNEAQ. Trimming took 1 base from V and 0 from J; bases not matched to a gene: 8. Assay: immunoSEQ multiplex PCR; the TCRdb copy retains only in-frame clones and omits some. This table holds about 120,000 clones, approximately 74% found once. The chain carries TRBV7-8 and TRBJ1-1; 7 bases map to TRBD1. This TCR came from a woman in her 70s with acute or convalescent COVID-19. What was sequenced was peripheral blood. The CDR3 DNA follows: TGTGCCAGCAGCTTAGGAGGGGGCGGTTCTATGAACACTGAAGCTTTCTTT. This codes for CASSLGGGGSMNTEAFF.